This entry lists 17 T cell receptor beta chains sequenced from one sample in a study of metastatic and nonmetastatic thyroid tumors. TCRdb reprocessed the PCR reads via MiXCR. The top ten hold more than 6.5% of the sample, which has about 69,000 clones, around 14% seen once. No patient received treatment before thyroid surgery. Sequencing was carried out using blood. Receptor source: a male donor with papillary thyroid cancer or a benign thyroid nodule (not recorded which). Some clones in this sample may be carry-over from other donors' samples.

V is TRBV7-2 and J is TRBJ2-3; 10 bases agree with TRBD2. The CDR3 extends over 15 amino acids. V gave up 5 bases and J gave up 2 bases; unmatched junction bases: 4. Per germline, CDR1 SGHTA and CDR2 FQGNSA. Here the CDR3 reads CASSRAGGDTDTQYF. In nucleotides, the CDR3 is TGTGCCAGCAGCCGAGCGGGAGGGGACACAGATACGCAGTATTTT.

The CDR3 sequence: CASSPGKAKYEQYF. CDR3 DNA sequence: TGTGCCAGCAGCCCCGGAAAGGCGAAGTACGAGCAGTACTTC. The chain uses TRBV11-3 and TRBJ2-7; unclear D gene. V was clipped by 5 bases and J by 4 bases, with 15 bases between them. Germline V gene sequence: CDR1 SGHNT, CDR2 YENEEA. CDR3 length: 14 amino acids. The variable domain in full, completed from reference TRBV11-3 and TRBJ2-7, reads EAGVVQSPRYKIIEKKQPVAFWCNPISGHNTLYWYLQNLGQGPELLIRYENEEAVDDSQLPKDRFSAERLKGVDSTLKIQPAELGDSAVYLCASSPGKAKYEQYFGPGTRLTVT.

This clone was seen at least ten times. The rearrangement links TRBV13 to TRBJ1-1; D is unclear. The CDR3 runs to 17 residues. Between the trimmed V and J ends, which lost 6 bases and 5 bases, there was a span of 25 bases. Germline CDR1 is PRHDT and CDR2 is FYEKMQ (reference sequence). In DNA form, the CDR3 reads TGTGCCAGCAGAGTTCCCCAACGCCTCGTCCAGAGGACTGAAGCTTTCTTT. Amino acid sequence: CASRVPQRLVQRTEAFF.

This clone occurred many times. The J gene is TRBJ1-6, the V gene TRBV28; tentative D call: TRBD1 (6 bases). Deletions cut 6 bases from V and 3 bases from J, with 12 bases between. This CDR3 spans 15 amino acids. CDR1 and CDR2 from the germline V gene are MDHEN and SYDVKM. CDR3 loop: CASRAGGSYNSPLHF. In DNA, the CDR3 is TGTGCCAGCAGGGCGGGGGGCAGCTATAATTCACCCCTCCACTTT.

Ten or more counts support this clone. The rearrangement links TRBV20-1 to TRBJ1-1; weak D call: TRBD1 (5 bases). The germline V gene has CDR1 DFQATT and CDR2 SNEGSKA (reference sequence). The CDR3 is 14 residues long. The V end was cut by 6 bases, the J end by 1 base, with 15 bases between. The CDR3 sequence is CSALKGRENTEAFF. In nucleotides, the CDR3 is TGCAGTGCCCTTAAGGGCAGGGAGAACACTGAAGCTTTCTTT.

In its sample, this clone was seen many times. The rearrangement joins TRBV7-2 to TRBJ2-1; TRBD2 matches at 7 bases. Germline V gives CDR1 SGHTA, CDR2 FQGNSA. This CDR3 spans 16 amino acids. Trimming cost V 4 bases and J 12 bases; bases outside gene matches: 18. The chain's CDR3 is CASSSYRAPRTSWQFF. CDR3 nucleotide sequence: TGTGCCAGCAGCTCCTATAGAGCTCCCCGGACTAGTTGGCAGTTCTTC.

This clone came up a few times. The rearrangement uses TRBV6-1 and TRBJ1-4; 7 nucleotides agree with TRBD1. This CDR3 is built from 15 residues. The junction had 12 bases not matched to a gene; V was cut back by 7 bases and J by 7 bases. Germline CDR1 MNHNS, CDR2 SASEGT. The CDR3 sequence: CASKTQGEVREKLFF. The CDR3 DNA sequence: TGTGCCAGCAAGACTCAGGGGGAAGTACGTGAAAAACTGTTTTTT.

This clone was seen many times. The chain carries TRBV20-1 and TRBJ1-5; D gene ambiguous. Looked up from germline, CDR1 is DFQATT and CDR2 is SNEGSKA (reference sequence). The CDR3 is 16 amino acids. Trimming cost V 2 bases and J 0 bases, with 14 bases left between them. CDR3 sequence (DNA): TGCAGTGCTAGAAGGCCGACTGGAAATAGCAATCAGCCCCAGCATTTT. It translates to CSARRPTGNSNQPQHF.

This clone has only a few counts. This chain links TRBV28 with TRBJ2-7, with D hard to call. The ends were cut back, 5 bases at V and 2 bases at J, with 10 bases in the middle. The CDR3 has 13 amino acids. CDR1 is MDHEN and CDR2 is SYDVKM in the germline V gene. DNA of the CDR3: TGTGCCAGCAGTCCGGTTTTGCCCTACGAGCAGTACGTC. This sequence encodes CASSPVLPYEQYV.

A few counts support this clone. CDR3 in DNA: TGTGCCAGCAGTCTAACTCCCGGTACTAGCTGGAGTGGGGATGAGCAGTTCTTC. Protein sequence: CASSLTPGTSWSGDEQFF. V is TRBV28 and J is TRBJ2-1, with D tentatively TRBD2 (6 bases). The length of the CDR3 is 18 residues. Per germline, CDR1 MDHEN and CDR2 SYDVKM. V lost 5 bases and J lost 8, with 28 bases in between.

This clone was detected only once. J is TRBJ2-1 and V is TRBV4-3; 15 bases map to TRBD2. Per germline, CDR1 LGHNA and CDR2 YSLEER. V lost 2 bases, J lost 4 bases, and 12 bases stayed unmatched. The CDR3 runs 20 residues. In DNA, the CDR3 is TGCGCCAGCAGCCAAACCGGGACTAGCGGGAGGTCGGGGGGATACAATGAGCAGTTCTTC. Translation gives CASSQTGTSGRSGGYNEQFF.

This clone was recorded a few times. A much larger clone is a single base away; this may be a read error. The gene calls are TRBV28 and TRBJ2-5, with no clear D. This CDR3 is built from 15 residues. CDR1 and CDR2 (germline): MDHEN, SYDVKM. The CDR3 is CASSFQQTYQETRYF. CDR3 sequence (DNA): TGTGCCAGCAGTTTCCAGCAAACCTATCAAGAGACCCGGTACTTC.

The CDR3 reads CASSPGTSNSPLHF. In DNA form, the CDR3 reads TGTGCCAGCAGTCCTGGGACCTCCAATTCACCCCTCCACTTT. The chain couples TRBV27 to TRBJ1-6, with D maybe TRBD1 (5 bases). The CDR3 runs to 14 residues. Looked up from germline, CDR1 is MNHEY and CDR2 is SMNVEV (reference sequence). V was trimmed by 5 bases and J by 7 bases, leaving 12 bases between them.

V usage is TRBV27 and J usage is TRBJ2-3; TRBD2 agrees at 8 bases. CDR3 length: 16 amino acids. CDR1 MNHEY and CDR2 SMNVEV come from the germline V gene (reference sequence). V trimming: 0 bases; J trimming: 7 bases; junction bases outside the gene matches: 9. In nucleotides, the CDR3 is TGTGCCAGCAGTTTATCGTTGACTAGCGTTATGAATACGCAGTATTTT. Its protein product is CASSLSLTSVMNTQYF.

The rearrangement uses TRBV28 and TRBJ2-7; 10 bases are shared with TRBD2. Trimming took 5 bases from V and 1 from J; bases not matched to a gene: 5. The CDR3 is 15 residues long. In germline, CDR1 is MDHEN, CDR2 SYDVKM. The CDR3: CASSETSGRSYEQYF. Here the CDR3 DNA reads TGTGCCAGCAGTGAGACTAGCGGGCGATCCTACGAGCAGTACTTC.

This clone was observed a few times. The DNA for the CDR3 is TGTGCCAGCAGCTTAGTTGCAGGGAGCCACACTGAAGCTTTCTTT. Its protein product is CASSLVAGSHTEAFF. The gene calls are TRBV7-9 and TRBJ1-1, with D tentatively TRBD1 (5 bases). Germline values: CDR1 SEHNR, CDR2 FQNEAQ (reference sequence). CDR3 length: 15 residues. Trimming took off 1 base at V and 3 bases at J, with 12 bases between the two ends. Variable domain in full (rest from reference TRBV7-9 and TRBJ1-1): DTGVSQNPRHKITKRGQNVTFRCDPISEHNRLYWYRQTLGQGPEFLTYFQNEAQLEKSRLLSDRFSAERPKGSFSTLEIQRTEQGDSAMYLCASSLVAGSHTEAFFGQGTRLTVV.

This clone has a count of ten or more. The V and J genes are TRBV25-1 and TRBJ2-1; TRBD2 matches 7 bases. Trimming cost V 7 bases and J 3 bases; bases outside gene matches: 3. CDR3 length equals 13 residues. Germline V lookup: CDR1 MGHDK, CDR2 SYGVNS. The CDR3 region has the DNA TGTGCCAGCAAGACTAGCCTCTACAATGAGCAGTTCTTC. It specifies CASKTSLYNEQFF.